This is a list of T cell receptor beta chains from one sample in a study of CD8 T cells in Susac syndrome. TCRdb passed the immunoSEQ multiplex PCR reads through MiXCR, listing each CDR3 protein once. The sample lists about 210,000 distinct CDR3 sequences, less than 95% occurring once. Material for sequencing was CD4+ T cells from PBMCs. The receptors come from a human donor with Susac syndrome. The CDR3 runs from the conserved cysteine through the conserved F or W. D genes are given only for firm matches. Only part of the rows carry a size: once, few, many, or a class if the clone is expanded.

CAWSVGASVYNEQFF,TGTGCCTGGAGTGTTGGGGCTAGTGTCTACAATGAGCAGTTCTTC,TRBV30,-,TRBJ2-1,-
CASRPGQANYGYTF,TGTGCCAGCAGACCCGGACAAGCTAACTATGGCTACACCTTC,TRBV6-2/TRBV6-3,-,TRBJ1-2,-
CASSSARNNEQFF,TGCGCCAGCAGCTCCGCCCGGAACAATGAGCAGTTCTTC,TRBV5-1,-,TRBJ2-1,-
CSAQGANSPLHF,TGCAGTGCCCAGGGGGCCAATTCACCCCTCCACTTT,TRBV20-1,TRBD1,TRBJ1-6,-
CASSYGGAMVDNQPQHF,TGTGCCAGCAGTTACGGGGGAGCCATGGTTGACAATCAGCCCCAGCATTTT,TRBV6-2/TRBV6-3,-,TRBJ1-5,-
CASTSSGGARGYTF,TGTGCCAGCACCTCCTCAGGGGGCGCACGGGGCTACACCTTC,TRBV5-6,TRBD1,TRBJ1-2,-
CASSQEGGTSGSGQETQYF,TGTGCCAGCAGCCAAGAGGGGGGAACCTCTGGCAGCGGTCAAGAGACCCAGTACTTC,TRBV4-2,-,TRBJ2-5,-
CASSLEGTGHFEQYF,TGTGCCAGCAGCTTAGAGGGGACGGGACACTTCGAGCAGTACTTC,TRBV7-6,-,TRBJ2-7,once
CASSGTPEALAVYEQYF,TGTGCCAGCAGTGGCACTCCGGAGGCCTTGGCGGTTTACGAGCAGTACTTC,TRBV6-1,-,TRBJ2-7,-
CSASAETVHGYTF,TGCAGTGCTAGTGCAGAGACGGTACATGGCTACACCTTC,TRBV20-1,-,TRBJ1-2,-
CASSQEQANQPQHF,TGTGCCAGCAGCCAAGAACAGGCAAATCAGCCCCAGCATTTT,TRBV4-2,-,TRBJ1-5,-
CASSLSGRTDTQYF,TGTGCCAGCAGCCTTAGCGGGCGGACAGATACGCAGTATTTT,TRBV9,TRBD2,TRBJ2-3,once
CSARVPGDHEQYF,TGCAGTGCTAGAGTCCCAGGGGACCACGAGCAGTACTTC,TRBV20-1,-,TRBJ2-7,-
CASSFEVGTEAFF,TGTGCCAGCAGCTTCGAGGTGGGTACTGAAGCTTTCTTT,TRBV7-9,-,TRBJ1-1,-
CASSQESIAGGLPETQYF,TGCGCCAGCAGCCAAGAGTCTATAGCGGGGGGCCTCCCAGAGACCCAGTACTTC,TRBV4-1,TRBD2,TRBJ2-5,-
CATSSAGGVDEKLFF,TGTGCCACCAGCAGCGCAGGGGGCGTGGATGAAAAACTGTTTTTT,TRBV15,TRBD1,TRBJ1-4,-
CASSPTALGYEQYF,TGTGCCAGCAGTCCAACAGCCCTCGGCTACGAGCAGTACTTC,TRBV27,-,TRBJ2-7,-
CASSYSTGLGYEQYF,TGTGCCAGCAGTTACTCAACGGGGTTGGGCTACGAGCAGTACTTC,TRBV6-5,-,TRBJ2-7,-
CASSWTTGYNSPLHF,TGTGCCAGCAGTTGGACGACAGGGTATAATTCACCCCTCCACTTT,TRBV6-5,TRBD1,TRBJ1-6,-
CASKGQGDNNEQFF,TGTGCCAGCAAGGGACAGGGTGACAACAATGAGCAGTTCTTC,TRBV2,TRBD1,TRBJ2-1,-
CATSDPTSLGTDTQYF,TGTGCCACCAGTGATCCCACTAGCTTGGGTACAGATACGCAGTATTTT,TRBV24-1,-,TRBJ2-3,-
CSVETWLSYNEQFF,TGCAGCGTTGAGACATGGCTCTCCTACAATGAGCAGTTCTTC,TRBV29-1,-,TRBJ2-1,-
CASSQDFTTRYSPLHF,TGCGCCAGCAGCCAAGATTTCACGACTAGGTATTCACCCCTCCACTTT,TRBV4-3,-,TRBJ1-6,once
CASSPPGRGRNEKLFF,TGTGCCAGCAGCCCTCCTGGTAGGGGGCGGAATGAAAAACTGTTTTTT,TRBV3-1,TRBD1,TRBJ1-4,-
CASRIQDRGSQPQHF,TGTGCCAGCAGAATCCAAGACAGGGGGAGTCAGCCCCAGCATTTT,TRBV2,TRBD1,TRBJ1-5,-
CSATPDPANQPQHF,TGCAGTGCTACCCCTGACCCTGCCAATCAGCCCCAGCATTTT,TRBV20-1,-,TRBJ1-5,-
CASSSRDRGLVGNQPQHF,TGTGCCAGCAGTTCAAGGGACAGGGGGCTAGTGGGCAATCAGCCCCAGCATTTT,TRBV2,TRBD1,TRBJ1-5,-
CATSRSPGQGAFNSPLHF,TGTGCCACCAGCAGATCCCCGGGACAGGGTGCCTTTAATTCACCCCTCCACTTT,TRBV15,TRBD1,TRBJ1-6,-
CSARDGMNTEAFF,TGCAGTGCTAGAGACGGGATGAACACTGAAGCTTTCTTT,TRBV20-1,-,TRBJ1-1,-
CASSPGQPGYTF,TGTGCCAGCAGTCCCGGACAGCCTGGCTACACCTTC,TRBV28,-,TRBJ1-2,-
CASSSLSGGANEKLFF,TGTGCCAGCAGCTCCCTGAGCGGGGGCGCAAATGAAAAACTGTTTTTT,TRBV7-6,-,TRBJ1-4,-
CASSLDRAYLYGYTF,TGTGCCAGCAGCTTAGACAGGGCCTACCTTTATGGCTACACCTTC,TRBV5-4,TRBD1,TRBJ1-2,-
CASSWEGRYGYTF,TGTGCCAGCAGCTGGGAGGGGCGCTATGGCTACACCTTC,TRBV7-9,-,TRBJ1-2,-
CASSPRVPIYASYNEQFF,TGTGCCAGCAGCCCGCGGGTGCCCATCTATGCCTCCTACAATGAGCAGTTCTTC,TRBV7-6,-,TRBJ2-1,-
CASSLGLAGYEQFF,TGTGCCAGCAGCTTAGGGCTAGCGGGCTATGAGCAGTTCTTC,TRBV7-9,TRBD2,TRBJ2-1,-
CSARDMRGVYEQYF,TGCAGTGCTAGAGATATGAGGGGGGTCTACGAGCAGTACTTC,TRBV20-1,-,TRBJ2-7,-
CASSYSMDHSYEQYF,TGTGCCAGCAGTTACTCGATGGACCACTCCTACGAGCAGTACTTC,TRBV6-2/TRBV6-3,-,TRBJ2-7,-
CAFGYGGGSYEQYF,TGTGCCTTTGGATATGGCGGGGGGTCCTACGAGCAGTACTTC,TRBV30,TRBD2,TRBJ2-7,-
CASSLAGRPQHF,TGTGCCAGCAGCTTAGCGGGTCGGCCCCAGCATTTT,TRBV7-2,-,TRBJ1-5,-
CASTPRGDQPQHF,TGTGCCAGTACCCCGAGGGGGGATCAGCCCCAGCATTTT,TRBV19,-,TRBJ1-5,-
CASSTGDPYNEQFF,TGCGCCAGCAGTACAGGGGACCCCTACAATGAGCAGTTCTTC,TRBV10-2,TRBD1,TRBJ2-1,-
CASSPTFERGANEQFF,TGTGCCAGCAGTCCGACCTTTGAGCGGGGGGCCAATGAGCAGTTCTTC,TRBV6-1,TRBD2,TRBJ2-1,-
CASRVALTDTQYF,TGTGCCAGCAGAGTCGCGCTCACAGATACGCAGTATTTT,TRBV12-3/TRBV12-4,-,TRBJ2-3,-
CASSSGQGLGNEQFF,TGTGCCAGCAGTTCCGGACAGGGTTTAGGCAATGAGCAGTTCTTC,TRBV28,TRBD1,TRBJ2-1,-
CASSLGQGSDGYTF,TGTGCCAGCAGCTTAGGGCAGGGTTCGGACGGCTACACCTTC,TRBV7-2,-,TRBJ1-2,-
CAWARGPNEKLFF,TGTGCCTGGGCGAGGGGGCCTAACGAAAAACTGTTTTTT,TRBV30,TRBD1,TRBJ1-4,once
CASSPWGDPRETQYF,TGTGCCAGCAGTCCCTGGGGGGATCCAAGAGAGACCCAGTACTTC,TRBV3-1,-,TRBJ2-5,-
CASTQGGSNYGYTF,TGTGCCAGCACCCAAGGAGGGTCTAACTATGGCTACACCTTC,TRBV6-6,-,TRBJ1-2,-
CASSLAGGPYEQYF,TGTGCCAGCAGTTTGGCGGGGGGGCCCTACGAGCAGTACTTC,TRBV12-3/TRBV12-4,TRBD2,TRBJ2-7,few
CASSPSGTGPPGANVLTF,TGTGCCAGCTCACCATCCGGGACAGGGCCTCCCGGGGCCAACGTCCTGACTTTC,TRBV18,TRBD1,TRBJ2-6,-
CASHPCTGSHNEQFF,TGTGCCAGCCATCCCTGCACAGGGTCTCACAATGAGCAGTTCTTC,TRBV6-8,-,TRBJ2-1,-
CASSYPGGWSEAFF,TGTGCCAGCAGTTATCCAGGGGGTTGGTCTGAAGCTTTCTTT,TRBV6-5,TRBD1,TRBJ1-1,-
CASSSRGGRVGHEQYF,TGTGCCAGCAGTAGCCGCGGAGGCAGGGTCGGCCACGAGCAGTACTTC,TRBV6-1,-,TRBJ2-7,-
CASRDRVSGANVLTF,TGTGCCAGCCGGGACAGGGTATCTGGGGCCAACGTCCTGACTTTC,TRBV10-3,TRBD1,TRBJ2-6,-